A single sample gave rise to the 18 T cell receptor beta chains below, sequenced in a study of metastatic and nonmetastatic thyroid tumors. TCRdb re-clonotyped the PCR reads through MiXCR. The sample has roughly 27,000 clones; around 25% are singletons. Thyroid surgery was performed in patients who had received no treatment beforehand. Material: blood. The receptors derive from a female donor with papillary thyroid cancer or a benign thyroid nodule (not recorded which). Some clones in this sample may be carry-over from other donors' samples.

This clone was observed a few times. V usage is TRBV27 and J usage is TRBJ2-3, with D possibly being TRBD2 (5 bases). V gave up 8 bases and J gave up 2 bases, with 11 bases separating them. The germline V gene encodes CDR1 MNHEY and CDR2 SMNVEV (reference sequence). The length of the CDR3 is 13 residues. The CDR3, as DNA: TGTGCCAGCGTACCGGGGAACACAGATACGCAGTATTTT. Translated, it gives CASVPGNTDTQYF.

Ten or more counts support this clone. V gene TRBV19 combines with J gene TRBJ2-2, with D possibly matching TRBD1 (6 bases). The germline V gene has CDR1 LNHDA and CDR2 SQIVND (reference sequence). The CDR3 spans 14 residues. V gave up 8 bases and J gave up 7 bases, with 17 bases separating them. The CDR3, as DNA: TGTGCCAGTTCTCGGGACAAGCGATTCGGGGAGCTGTTTTTT. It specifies CASSRDKRFGELFF.

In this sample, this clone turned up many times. This CDR3 reads CAWSPLLDTQYF. The DNA for the CDR3 is TGTGCCTGGAGTCCTCTCCTAGATACGCAGTATTTT. The rearrangement links TRBV30 to TRBJ2-3; no clear D. V was trimmed by 2 bases and J by 5 bases, leaving 8 bases between them. CDR1 and CDR2 (germline): GTSNPN, SVGIG (reference sequence). CDR3 size: 12 residues.

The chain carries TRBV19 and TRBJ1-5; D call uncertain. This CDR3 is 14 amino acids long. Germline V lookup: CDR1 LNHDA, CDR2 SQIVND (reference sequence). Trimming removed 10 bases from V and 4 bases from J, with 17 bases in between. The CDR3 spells CATSQNGGNQPQHF. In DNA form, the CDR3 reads TGTGCCACCTCACAGAACGGCGGGAATCAGCCCCAGCATTTT.

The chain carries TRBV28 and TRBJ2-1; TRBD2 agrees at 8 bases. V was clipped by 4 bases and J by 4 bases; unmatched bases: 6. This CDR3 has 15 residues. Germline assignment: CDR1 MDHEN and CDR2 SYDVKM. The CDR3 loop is CASSSPSGGYNEQFF. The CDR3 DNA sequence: TGTGCCAGCAGTTCCCCGTCGGGAGGGTACAATGAGCAGTTCTTC.

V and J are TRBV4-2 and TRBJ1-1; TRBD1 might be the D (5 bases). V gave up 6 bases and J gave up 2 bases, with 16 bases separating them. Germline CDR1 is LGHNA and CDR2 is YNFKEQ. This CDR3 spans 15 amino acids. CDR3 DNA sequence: TGTGCCAGCAGTTACTCCCCGACAGTTAACACTGAAGCTTTCTTT. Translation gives CASSYSPTVNTEAFF.

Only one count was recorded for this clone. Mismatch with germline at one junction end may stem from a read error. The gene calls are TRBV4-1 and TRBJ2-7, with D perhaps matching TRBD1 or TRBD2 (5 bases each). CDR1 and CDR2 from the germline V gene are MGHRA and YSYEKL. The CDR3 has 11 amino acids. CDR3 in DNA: TGCGCCAGCAGCCAAGTAGGGGAGCATTACTTC. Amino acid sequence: CASSQVGEHYF.

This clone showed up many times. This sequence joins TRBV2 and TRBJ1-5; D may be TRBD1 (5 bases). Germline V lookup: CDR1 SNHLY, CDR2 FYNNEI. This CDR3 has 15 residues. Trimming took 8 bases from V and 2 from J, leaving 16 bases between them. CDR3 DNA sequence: TGTGCCAGCGGAGGAGGCGTGGGGGGCAATCAGCCCCAGCATTTT. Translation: CASGGGVGGNQPQHF.

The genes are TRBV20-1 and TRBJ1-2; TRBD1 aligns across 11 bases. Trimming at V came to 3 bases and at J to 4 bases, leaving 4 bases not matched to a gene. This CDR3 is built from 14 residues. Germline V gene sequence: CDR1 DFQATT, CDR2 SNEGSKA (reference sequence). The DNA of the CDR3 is TGCAGTGCTAGTGGACAGGGGGCTTTCTATGGCTACACCTTC. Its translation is CSASGQGAFYGYTF.

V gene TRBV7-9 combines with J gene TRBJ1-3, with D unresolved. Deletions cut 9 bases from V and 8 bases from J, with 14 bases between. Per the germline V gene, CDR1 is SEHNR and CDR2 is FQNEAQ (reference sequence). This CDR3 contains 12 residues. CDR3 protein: CASSAREYTIYF. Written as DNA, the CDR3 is TGTGCCAGTAGCGCACGGGAATACACCATATATTTT.

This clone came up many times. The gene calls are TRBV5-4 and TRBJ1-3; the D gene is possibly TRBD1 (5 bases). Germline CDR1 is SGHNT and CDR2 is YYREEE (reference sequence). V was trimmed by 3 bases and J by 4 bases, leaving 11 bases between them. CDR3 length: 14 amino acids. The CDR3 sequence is CASSSQGIGNTIYF. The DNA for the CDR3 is TGTGCCAGCAGCTCGCAGGGAATAGGAAACACCATATATTTT.

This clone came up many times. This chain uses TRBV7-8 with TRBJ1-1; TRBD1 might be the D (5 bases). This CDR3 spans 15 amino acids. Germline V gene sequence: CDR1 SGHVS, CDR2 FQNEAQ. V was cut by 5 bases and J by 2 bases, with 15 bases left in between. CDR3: CASSILGQGNTEAFF. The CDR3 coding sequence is TGTGCCAGCAGCATCCTTGGGCAGGGCAACACTGAAGCTTTCTTT.

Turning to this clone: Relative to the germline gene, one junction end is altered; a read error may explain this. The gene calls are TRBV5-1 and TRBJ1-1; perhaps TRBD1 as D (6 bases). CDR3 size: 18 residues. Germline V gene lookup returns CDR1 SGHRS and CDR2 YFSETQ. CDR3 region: CASSLVGGETIGNTEALF. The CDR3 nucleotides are TGCGCCAGCAGCTTGGTTGGGGGCGAAACAATAGGAAACACTGAAGCTTTATTT.

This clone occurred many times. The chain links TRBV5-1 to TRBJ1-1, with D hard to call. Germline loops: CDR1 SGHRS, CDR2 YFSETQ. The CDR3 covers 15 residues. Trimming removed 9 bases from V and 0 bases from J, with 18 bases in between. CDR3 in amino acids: CATRRSRGVNTEAFF. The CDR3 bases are TGCGCCACCCGACGTTCCCGTGGGGTGAACACTGAAGCTTTCTTT.

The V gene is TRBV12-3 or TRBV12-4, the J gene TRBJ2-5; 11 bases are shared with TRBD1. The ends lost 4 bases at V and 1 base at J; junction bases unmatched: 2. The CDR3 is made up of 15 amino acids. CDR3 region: CASSSGTGGQETQYF. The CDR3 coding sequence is TGTGCCAGCAGTTCCGGGACAGGGGGCCAAGAGACCCAGTACTTC.

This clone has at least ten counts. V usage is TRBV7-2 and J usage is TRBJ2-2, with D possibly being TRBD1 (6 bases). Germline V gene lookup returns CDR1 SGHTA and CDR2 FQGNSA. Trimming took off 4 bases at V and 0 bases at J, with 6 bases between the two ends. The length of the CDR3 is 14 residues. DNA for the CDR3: TGTGCCAGCAGCTGGGGGCCGAACACCGGGGAGCTGTTTTTT. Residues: CASSWGPNTGELFF. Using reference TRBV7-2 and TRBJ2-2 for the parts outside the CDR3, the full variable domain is GAGVSQSPSNKVTEKGKDVELRCDPISGHTALYWYRQSLGQGLEFLIYFQGNSAPDKSGLPSDRFSAERTGGSVSTLTIQRTQQEDSAVYLCASSWGPNTGELFFGEGSRLTVL.

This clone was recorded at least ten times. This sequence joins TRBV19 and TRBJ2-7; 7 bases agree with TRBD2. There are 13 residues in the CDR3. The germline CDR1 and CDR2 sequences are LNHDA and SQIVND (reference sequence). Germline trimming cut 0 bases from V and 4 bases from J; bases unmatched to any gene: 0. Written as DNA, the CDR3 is TGTGCCAGTAGTATAGAGGGGGGGTACGAGCAGTACTTC. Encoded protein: CASSIEGGYEQYF.

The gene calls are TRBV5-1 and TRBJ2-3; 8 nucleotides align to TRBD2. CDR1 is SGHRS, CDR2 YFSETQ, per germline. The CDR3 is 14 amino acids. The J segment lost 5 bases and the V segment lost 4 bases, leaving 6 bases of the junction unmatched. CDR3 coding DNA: TGCGCCAGCAGCGCGTTAGGGACTAGAGATACGCAGTATTTT. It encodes CASSALGTRDTQYF.